The 20 T cell receptor beta chains below all came from one sample that was sequenced in a study of cytomegalovirus exposure and HLA in healthy donors. Primers: 60 Vbeta forward and 13 Jbeta reverse. Sequenced by immunoSEQ multiplex PCR; TCRdb stores in-frame clones only, minus some. The data hold about 160,000 clones, with 70% to 80% observed a single time. Sequencing was done on a sample of PBMCs. The receptors stem from a middle-aged woman in good health and CMV-seronegative.

The genes are TRBV7-3 and TRBJ2-6; 8 nucleotides match TRBD1. V shed 0 bases and J 0 bases; nucleotides not matched to a gene: 7. This CDR3 is built from 19 residues. CDR1 SGHTA and CDR2 FQGTGA come from the germline V gene. The CDR3 protein is CASSLTPRTGSSGANVLTF. The CDR3 DNA reads as TGTGCCAGCAGCTTAACTCCTAGGACAGGGTCCTCTGGGGCCAACGTCCTGACTTTC.

V and J are TRBV30 and TRBJ1-4; TRBD1 might be the D (6 bases). The germline V gene encodes CDR1 GTSNPN and CDR2 SVGIG (reference sequence). The CDR3 spans 13 residues. The V end was cut by 4 bases, the J end by 7 bases, with 13 bases between. The CDR3 protein is CAWTGGAGEKLFF. The CDR3 DNA sequence: TGTGCCTGGACGGGGGGGGCAGGTGAAAAACTGTTTTTT.

This chain joins TRBV5-1 and TRBJ2-1; D is uncertain. The germline V gene encodes CDR1 SGHRS and CDR2 YFSETQ. This CDR3 contains 14 residues. Trimming shortened V by 4 bases and J by 10 bases, and 18 bases separated the two germline ends. In nucleotides, the CDR3 is TGCGCCAGCAGCCCGCTGCCCTCTAGTAAGGAGCAGTTCTTC. Translated, it gives CASSPLPSSKEQFF. The full variable domain, rest sourced from reference TRBV5-1 and TRBJ2-1, is KAGVTQTPRYLIKTRGQQVTLSCSPISGHRSVSWYQQTPGQGLQFLFEYFSETQRNKGNFPGRFSGRQFSNSRSEMNVSTLELGDSALYLCASSPLPSSKEQFFGPGTRLTVL.

J is TRBJ1-1 and V is TRBV19, with 7 nucleotides matching TRBD1. The V gene's germline CDR1 is LNHDA and CDR2 SQIVND (reference sequence). V lost 4 bases and J lost 6; bases outside the gene matches: 5. This CDR3 spans 13 amino acids. CDR3 loop: CASSTRQGAEAFF. Written as DNA, the CDR3 is TGTGCCAGTAGTACCCGACAGGGCGCTGAAGCTTTCTTT. Drawing the rest from reference TRBV19 and TRBJ1-1, the complete variable domain is DGGITQSPKYLFRKEGQNVTLSCEQNLNHDAMYWYRQDPGQGLRLIYYSQIVNDFQKGDIAEGYSVSREKKESFPLTVTSAQKNPTAFYLCASSTRQGAEAFFGQGTRLTVV.

This clone was counted a few times. The chain links TRBV6-6 to TRBJ1-1; no clear D. Trimming took off 7 bases at V and 9 bases at J, with 21 bases between the two ends. This CDR3 has 14 amino acids. Germline V gene lookup returns CDR1 MNHNY and CDR2 SVGAGI (reference sequence). The CDR3 region has the DNA TGTGCCAGCATACCCGCCCCTACACAGATACAAGCTTTCTTT. It specifies CASIPAPTQIQAFF.

This sequence joins TRBV2 and TRBJ1-2; D is possibly TRBD1 (6 bases). The CDR3 consists of 12 residues. Germline CDR1 and CDR2: SNHLY and FYNNEI. Trimming cost V 10 bases and J 6 bases, with 15 bases left between them. This chain's CDR3 is CAKSRGLDGYTF. CDR3 coding DNA: TGTGCCAAGTCCAGGGGTCTCGATGGCTACACCTTC.

In this sample, this clone turned up a few times. This chain connects TRBV30 to TRBJ2-7; D is possibly TRBD2 (5 bases). The CDR3 is 12 residues long. The V gene's germline CDR1 is GTSNPN and CDR2 SVGIG (reference sequence). Trimming left V 6 bases short and J 3 bases short, with 12 bases between. The CDR3 nucleotides read TGTGCCTGTTCTCTAGCTGGCTACGAGCAGTACTTC. This sequence encodes CACSLAGYEQYF.

The chain carries TRBV6-5 and TRBJ1-5; D ambiguous. The germline V and J ends were trimmed by 7 bases and 4 bases, with 11 bases remaining between them. This CDR3 is built from 13 residues. Germline V gives CDR1 MNHEY, CDR2 SVGAGI. This chain's CDR3 is CASMSRPNQPQHF. The CDR3 DNA reads as TGTGCCAGCATGAGCAGGCCTAATCAGCCCCAGCATTTT.

A single count supports this clone. The chain couples TRBV29-1 to TRBJ2-5; 8 bases fit TRBD1. The CDR3 contains 13 residues. V lost 8 bases to trimming and J lost 5 bases; unmatched junction nucleotides: 10. CDR1 is SQVTM and CDR2 is ANQGSEA in the germline V gene. The CDR3 sequence is CSTNRGFDETQYF. CDR3 DNA: TGCAGCACCAACAGGGGGTTTGATGAGACCCAGTACTTC. The full variable domain, completed using reference TRBV29-1 and TRBJ2-5, is SAVISQKPSRDICQRGTSLTIQCQVDSQVTMMFWYRQQPGQSLTLIATANQGSEATYESGFVIDKFPISRPNLTFSTLTVSNMSPEDSSIYLCSTNRGFDETQYFGPGTRLLVL.

The V gene is TRBV5-1, the J gene TRBJ2-3, with 10 nucleotides matching TRBD2. Germline CDR1 SGHRS, CDR2 YFSETQ. Trimming cost V 3 bases and J 0 bases; bases outside gene matches: 7. This CDR3 spans 17 amino acids. In nucleotides, the CDR3 is TGCGCCAGCAGCTCCTCACTAGCGGGGACTAGCACAGATACGCAGTATTTT. Its protein product is CASSSSLAGTSTDTQYF.

The chain carries TRBV25-1 and TRBJ2-1; maybe TRBD1 (6 bases). This CDR3 comprises 14 residues. The germline gives CDR1 MGHDK, CDR2 SYGVNS. V shed 6 bases and J shed 4 bases, with 13 bases lying between them. The CDR3 DNA reads as TGTGCCAGCAGCTCTACCACAGGGTACAATGAGCAGTTCTTC. Protein product: CASSSTTGYNEQFF.

This CDR3 reads CASGSGQLDTEAFF. DNA of the CDR3: TGCGCCAGCGGAAGTGGGCAGTTGGACACTGAAGCTTTCTTT. V usage is TRBV5-1 and J usage is TRBJ1-1; D unclear. This CDR3 spans 14 amino acids. V was cut by 7 bases and J by 3 bases, with 16 bases left in between. Germline V gene data show CDR1 as SGHRS and CDR2 as YFSETQ. Full variable domain (remainder filled in from reference TRBV5-1 and TRBJ1-1): KAGVTQTPRYLIKTRGQQVTLSCSPISGHRSVSWYQQTPGQGLQFLFEYFSETQRNKGNFPGRFSGRQFSNSRSEMNVSTLELGDSALYLCASGSGQLDTEAFFGQGTRLTVV.

The chain combines TRBV14 with TRBJ2-6; D might be TRBD1 (5 bases). The V gene lost 4 bases and the J gene lost 1 base, with 14 bases spanning the gap. This CDR3 spans 17 amino acids. Germline lookup yields CDR1 SGHDN and CDR2 FVKESK. The CDR3 nucleotides read TGTGCCAGCAGCCCGCAGGACACCTGGTCTGGGGCCAACGTCCTGACTTTC. Protein sequence: CASSPQDTWSGANVLTF.

The chain carries TRBV9 and TRBJ1-6; D is uncertain. Germline V gene sequence: CDR1 SGDLS, CDR2 YYNGEE. The CDR3 consists of 14 residues. The V gene lost 3 bases and the J gene lost 10 bases, with 14 bases spanning the gap. The CDR3 nucleotides are TGTGCCAGCAGCGCCCGCGGGGTAGGATCACCCCTCCACTTT. Its translation is CASSARGVGSPLHF.

The rearrangement uses TRBV5-1 and TRBJ2-7, with 8 bases aligning to TRBD2. The CDR3 has 15 residues. The J segment lost 3 bases and the V segment lost 4 bases, leaving 9 bases of the junction unmatched. The germline CDR1 and CDR2 sequences are SGHRS and YFSETQ. The CDR3 here is CASSVSGASYYEQYF. CDR3 nucleotides: TGCGCCAGCAGCGTTAGCGGGGCTTCTTACTACGAGCAGTACTTC. Full variable domain (remainder filled in from reference TRBV5-1 and TRBJ2-7): KAGVTQTPRYLIKTRGQQVTLSCSPISGHRSVSWYQQTPGQGLQFLFEYFSETQRNKGNFPGRFSGRQFSNSRSEMNVSTLELGDSALYLCASSVSGASYYEQYFGPGTRLTVT.

V is TRBV29-1 and J is TRBJ1-1; weak D call: TRBD1 (6 bases). Trimming pared 6 bases from V and 2 bases from J, leaving 19 bases between. The CDR3 loop spans 15 amino acids. From germline, CDR1 is SQVTM and CDR2 ANQGSEA. Here the CDR3 DNA reads TGCAGCGTAACAGGCCGGGACACTTTTAACACTGAAGCTTTCTTT. It encodes CSVTGRDTFNTEAFF.

The V call is TRBV7-3, the J call TRBJ2-7; 12 nucleotides line up with TRBD2. The CDR3 has 14 amino acids. Unmatched junction bases numbered 3, after V lost 5 bases and J lost 4 bases. In germline, CDR1 is SGHTA, CDR2 FQGTGA. DNA of the CDR3: TGTGCCAGCAGCCCGGGGACTAGCGGGTACGAGCAGTACTTC. Residues: CASSPGTSGYEQYF.

J is TRBJ1-5 and V is TRBV6-5; 9 bases match TRBD1. CDR3 length equals 14 residues. V lost 5 bases and J lost 4; bases outside the gene matches: 3. Germline V gives CDR1 MNHEY, CDR2 SVGAGI. The chain's CDR3 is CASSPGTGNQPQHF. The CDR3 region has the DNA TGTGCCAGCAGTCCTGGGACAGGGAATCAGCCCCAGCATTTT.

This clone was counted once. The gene calls are TRBV5-1 and TRBJ2-2, with 7 nucleotides matching TRBD1. The J segment lost 2 bases and the V segment lost 3 bases, leaving 10 bases of the junction unmatched. Looked up from germline, CDR1 is SGHRS and CDR2 is YFSETQ. This CDR3 comprises 17 residues. The CDR3 spells CASSWGMDRSNTGELFF. The CDR3, as DNA: TGCGCCAGCAGCTGGGGGATGGACAGGTCTAACACCGGGGAGCTGTTTTTT.

The chain uses TRBV29-1 and TRBJ2-3; no definite D call. V lost 3 bases, J lost 1 base, and 8 bases lay in between. CDR1 and CDR2 from the germline V gene are SQVTM and ANQGSEA. The CDR3 is made up of 13 amino acids. The DNA for the CDR3 is TGCAGCGTTGATAGTCCCCGCACAGATACGCAGTATTTT. Protein product: CSVDSPRTDTQYF.